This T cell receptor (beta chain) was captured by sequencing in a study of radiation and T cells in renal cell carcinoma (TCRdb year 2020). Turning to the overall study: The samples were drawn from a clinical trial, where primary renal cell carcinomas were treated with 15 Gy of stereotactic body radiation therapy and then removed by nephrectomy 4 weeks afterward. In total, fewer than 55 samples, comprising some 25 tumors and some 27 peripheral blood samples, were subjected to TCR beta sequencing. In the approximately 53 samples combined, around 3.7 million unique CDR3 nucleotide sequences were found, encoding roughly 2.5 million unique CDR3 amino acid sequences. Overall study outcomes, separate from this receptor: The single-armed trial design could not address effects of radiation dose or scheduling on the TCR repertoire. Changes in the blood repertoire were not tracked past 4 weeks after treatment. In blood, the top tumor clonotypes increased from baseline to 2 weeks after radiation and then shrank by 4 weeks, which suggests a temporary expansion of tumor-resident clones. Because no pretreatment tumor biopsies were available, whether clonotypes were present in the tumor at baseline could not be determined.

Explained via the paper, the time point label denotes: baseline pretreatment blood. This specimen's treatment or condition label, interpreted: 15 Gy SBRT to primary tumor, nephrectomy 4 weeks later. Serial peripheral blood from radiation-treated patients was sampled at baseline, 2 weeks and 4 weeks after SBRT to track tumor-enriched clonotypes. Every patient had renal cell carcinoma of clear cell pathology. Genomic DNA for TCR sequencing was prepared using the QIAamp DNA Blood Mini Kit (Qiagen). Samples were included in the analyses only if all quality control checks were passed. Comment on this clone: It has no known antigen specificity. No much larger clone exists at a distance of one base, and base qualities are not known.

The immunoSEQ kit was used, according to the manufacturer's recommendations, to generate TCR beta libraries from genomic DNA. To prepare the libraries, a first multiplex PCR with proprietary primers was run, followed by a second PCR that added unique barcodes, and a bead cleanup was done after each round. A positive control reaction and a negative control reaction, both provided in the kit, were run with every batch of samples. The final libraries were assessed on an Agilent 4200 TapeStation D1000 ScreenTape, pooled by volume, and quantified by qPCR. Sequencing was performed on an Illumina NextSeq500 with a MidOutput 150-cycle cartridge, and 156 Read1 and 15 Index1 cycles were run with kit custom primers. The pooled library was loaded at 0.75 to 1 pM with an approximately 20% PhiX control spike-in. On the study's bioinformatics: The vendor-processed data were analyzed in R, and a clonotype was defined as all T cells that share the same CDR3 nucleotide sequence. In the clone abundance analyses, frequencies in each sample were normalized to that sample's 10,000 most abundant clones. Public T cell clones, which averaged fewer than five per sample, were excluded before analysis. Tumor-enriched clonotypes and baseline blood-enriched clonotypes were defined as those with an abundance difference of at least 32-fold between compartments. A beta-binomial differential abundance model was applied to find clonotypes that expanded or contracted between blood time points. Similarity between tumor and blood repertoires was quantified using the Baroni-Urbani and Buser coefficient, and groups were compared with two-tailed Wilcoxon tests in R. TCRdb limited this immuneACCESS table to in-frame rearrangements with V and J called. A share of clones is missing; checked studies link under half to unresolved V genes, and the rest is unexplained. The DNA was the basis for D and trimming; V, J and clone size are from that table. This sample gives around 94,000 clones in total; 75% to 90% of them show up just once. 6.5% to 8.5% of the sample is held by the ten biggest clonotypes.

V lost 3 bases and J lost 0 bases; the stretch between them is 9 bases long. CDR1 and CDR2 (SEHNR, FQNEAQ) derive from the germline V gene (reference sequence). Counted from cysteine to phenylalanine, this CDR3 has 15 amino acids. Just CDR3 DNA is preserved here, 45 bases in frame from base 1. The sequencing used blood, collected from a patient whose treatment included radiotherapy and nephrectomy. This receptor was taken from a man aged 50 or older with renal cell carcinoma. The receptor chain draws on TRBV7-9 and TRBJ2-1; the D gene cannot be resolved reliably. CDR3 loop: CASSFKGSSYNEQFF. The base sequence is TGTGCCAGCAGCTTTAAGGGAAGCTCCTACAATGAGCAGTTCTTC. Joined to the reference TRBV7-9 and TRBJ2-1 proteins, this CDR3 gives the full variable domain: DTGVSQNPRHKITKRGQNVTFRCDPISEHNRLYWYRQTLGQGPEFLTYFQNEAQLEKSRLLSDRFSAERPKGSFSTLEIQRTEQGDSAMYLCASSFKGSSYNEQFFGPGTRLTVL.